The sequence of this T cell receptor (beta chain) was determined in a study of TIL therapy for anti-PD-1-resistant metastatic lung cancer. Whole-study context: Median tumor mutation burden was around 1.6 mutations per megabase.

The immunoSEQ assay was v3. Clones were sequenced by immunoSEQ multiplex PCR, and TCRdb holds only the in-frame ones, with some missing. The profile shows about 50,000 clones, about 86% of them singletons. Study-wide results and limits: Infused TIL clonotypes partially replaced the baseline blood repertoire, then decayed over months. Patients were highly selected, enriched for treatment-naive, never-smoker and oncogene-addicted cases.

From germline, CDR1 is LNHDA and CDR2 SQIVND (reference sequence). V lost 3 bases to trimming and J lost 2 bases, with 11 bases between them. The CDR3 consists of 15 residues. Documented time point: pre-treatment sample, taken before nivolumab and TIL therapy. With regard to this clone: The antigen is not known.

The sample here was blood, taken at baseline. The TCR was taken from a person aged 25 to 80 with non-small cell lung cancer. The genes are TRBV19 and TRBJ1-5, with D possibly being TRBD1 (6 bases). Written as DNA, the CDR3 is TGTGCCAGTAGTATCTGGGGGGCACGCAATCAGCCCCAGCATTTT. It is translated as CASSIWGARNQPQHF.